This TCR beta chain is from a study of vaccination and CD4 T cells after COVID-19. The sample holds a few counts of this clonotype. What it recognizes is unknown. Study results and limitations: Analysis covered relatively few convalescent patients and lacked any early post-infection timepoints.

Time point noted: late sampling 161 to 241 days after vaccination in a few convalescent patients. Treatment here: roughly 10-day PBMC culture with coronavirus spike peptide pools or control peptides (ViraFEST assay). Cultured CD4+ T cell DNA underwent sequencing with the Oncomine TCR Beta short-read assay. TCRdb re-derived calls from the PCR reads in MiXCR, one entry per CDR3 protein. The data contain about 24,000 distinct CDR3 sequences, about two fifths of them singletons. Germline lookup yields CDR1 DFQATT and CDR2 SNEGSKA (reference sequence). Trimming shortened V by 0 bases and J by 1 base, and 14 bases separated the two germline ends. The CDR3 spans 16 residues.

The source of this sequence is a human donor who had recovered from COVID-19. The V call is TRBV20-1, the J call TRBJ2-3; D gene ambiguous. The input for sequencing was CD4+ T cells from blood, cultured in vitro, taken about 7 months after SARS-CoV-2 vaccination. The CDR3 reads CSARDPPGQGTDTQYF. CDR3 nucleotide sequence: TGCAGTGCTAGAGATCCCCCCGGTCAGGGCACAGATACGCAGTATTTT.